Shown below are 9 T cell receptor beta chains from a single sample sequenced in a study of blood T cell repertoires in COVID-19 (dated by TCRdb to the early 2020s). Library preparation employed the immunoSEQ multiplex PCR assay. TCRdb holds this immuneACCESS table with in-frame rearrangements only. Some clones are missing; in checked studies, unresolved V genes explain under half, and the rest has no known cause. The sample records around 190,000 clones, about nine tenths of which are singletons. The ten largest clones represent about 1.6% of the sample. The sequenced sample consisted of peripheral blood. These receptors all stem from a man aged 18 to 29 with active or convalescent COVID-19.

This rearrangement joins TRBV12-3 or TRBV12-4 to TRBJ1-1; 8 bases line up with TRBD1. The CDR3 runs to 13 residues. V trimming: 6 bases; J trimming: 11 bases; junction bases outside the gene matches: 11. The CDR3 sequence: CASRPKDRVRAFF. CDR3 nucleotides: TGTGCCAGCAGACCGAAGGACAGGGTGCGGGCTTTCTTT.

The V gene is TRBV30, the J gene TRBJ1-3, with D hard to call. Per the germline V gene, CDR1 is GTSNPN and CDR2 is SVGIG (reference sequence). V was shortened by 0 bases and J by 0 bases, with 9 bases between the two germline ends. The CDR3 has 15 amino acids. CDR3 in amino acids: CAWSVGPNSGNTIYF. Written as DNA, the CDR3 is TGTGCCTGGAGTGTTGGGCCAAACTCTGGAAACACCATATATTTT.

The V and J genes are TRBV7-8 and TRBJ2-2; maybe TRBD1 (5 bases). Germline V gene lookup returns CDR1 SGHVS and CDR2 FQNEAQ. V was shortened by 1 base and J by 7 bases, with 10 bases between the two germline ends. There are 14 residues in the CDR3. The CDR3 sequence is CASSLVGAVGELFF. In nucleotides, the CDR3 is TGTGCCAGCAGCTTAGTAGGGGCCGTCGGGGAGCTGTTTTTT.

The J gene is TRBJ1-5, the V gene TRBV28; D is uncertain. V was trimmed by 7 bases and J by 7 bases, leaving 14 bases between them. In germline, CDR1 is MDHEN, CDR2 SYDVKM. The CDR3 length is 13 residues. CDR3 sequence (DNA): TGTGCCAGCACTGCACCCCTGCGACAGCCCCAGCATTTT. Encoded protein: CASTAPLRQPQHF.

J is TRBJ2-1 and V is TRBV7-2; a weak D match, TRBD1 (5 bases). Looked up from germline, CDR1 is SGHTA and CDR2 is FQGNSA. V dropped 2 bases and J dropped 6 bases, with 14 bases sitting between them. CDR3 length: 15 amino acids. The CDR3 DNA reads TGTGCCAGCAGCTTATTAAGGGGTTCAGGCAATGAGCAGTTCTTC. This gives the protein CASSLLRGSGNEQFF.

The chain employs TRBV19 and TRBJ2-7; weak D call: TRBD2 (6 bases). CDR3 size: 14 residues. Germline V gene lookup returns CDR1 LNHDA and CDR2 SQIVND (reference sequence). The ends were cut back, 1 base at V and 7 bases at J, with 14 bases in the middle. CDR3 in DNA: TGTGCCAGTAGTATAGGGGACGGGAGTGGGGAGCAGTACTTC. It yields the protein CASSIGDGSGEQYF. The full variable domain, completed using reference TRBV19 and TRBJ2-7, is DGGITQSPKYLFRKEGQNVTLSCEQNLNHDAMYWYRQDPGQGLRLIYYSQIVNDFQKGDIAEGYSVSREKKESFPLTVTSAQKNPTAFYLCASSIGDGSGEQYFGPGTRLTVT.

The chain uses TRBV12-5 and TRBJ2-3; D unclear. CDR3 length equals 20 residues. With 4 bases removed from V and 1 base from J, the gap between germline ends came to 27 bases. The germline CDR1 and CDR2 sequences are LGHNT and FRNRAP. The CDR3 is CASGSGAGGSLMVRTDTQYF. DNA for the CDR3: TGTGCTAGTGGTTCAGGCGCAGGTGGCAGTTTAATGGTCCGCACAGATACGCAGTATTTT.

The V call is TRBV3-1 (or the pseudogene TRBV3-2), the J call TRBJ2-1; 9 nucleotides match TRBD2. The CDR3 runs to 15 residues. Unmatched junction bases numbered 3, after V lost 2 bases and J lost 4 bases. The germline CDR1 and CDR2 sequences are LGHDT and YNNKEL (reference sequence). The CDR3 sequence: CASSQPSGKYNEQFF. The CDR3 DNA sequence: TGTGCCAGCAGCCAACCTAGCGGGAAGTACAATGAGCAGTTCTTC.

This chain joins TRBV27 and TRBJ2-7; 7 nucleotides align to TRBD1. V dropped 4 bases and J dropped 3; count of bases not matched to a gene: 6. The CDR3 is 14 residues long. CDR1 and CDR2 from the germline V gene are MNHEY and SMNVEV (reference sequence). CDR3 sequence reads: CASSSYRDSYEQYF. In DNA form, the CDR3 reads TGTGCCAGCAGTTCATACCGGGACAGCTACGAGCAGTACTTC.